This TCR beta chain is drawn from a study of blood T cell repertoires in COVID-19. Clones were sequenced by immunoSEQ multiplex PCR, and TCRdb holds only the in-frame ones, with some missing. The sample shows nearly 400,000 clones, under 90% of them seen only once. Germline V lookup: CDR1 SEHNR, CDR2 FQNEAQ (reference sequence). The length of the CDR3 is 16 residues. The J segment lost 4 bases and the V segment lost 8 bases, leaving 11 bases of the junction unmatched. Input material: PBMCs or T cells enriched from blood (not recorded which). The V call is TRBV7-9, the J call TRBJ2-2, with 9 bases fitting TRBD2. This receptor was identified in a woman aged 30 to 39 who had recovered from COVID-19. CDR3: CASSRGASGTTGELFF. CDR3 sequence (DNA): TGTGCCAGCTCCCGGGGGGCTAGCGGGACCACCGGGGAGCTGTTTTTT.